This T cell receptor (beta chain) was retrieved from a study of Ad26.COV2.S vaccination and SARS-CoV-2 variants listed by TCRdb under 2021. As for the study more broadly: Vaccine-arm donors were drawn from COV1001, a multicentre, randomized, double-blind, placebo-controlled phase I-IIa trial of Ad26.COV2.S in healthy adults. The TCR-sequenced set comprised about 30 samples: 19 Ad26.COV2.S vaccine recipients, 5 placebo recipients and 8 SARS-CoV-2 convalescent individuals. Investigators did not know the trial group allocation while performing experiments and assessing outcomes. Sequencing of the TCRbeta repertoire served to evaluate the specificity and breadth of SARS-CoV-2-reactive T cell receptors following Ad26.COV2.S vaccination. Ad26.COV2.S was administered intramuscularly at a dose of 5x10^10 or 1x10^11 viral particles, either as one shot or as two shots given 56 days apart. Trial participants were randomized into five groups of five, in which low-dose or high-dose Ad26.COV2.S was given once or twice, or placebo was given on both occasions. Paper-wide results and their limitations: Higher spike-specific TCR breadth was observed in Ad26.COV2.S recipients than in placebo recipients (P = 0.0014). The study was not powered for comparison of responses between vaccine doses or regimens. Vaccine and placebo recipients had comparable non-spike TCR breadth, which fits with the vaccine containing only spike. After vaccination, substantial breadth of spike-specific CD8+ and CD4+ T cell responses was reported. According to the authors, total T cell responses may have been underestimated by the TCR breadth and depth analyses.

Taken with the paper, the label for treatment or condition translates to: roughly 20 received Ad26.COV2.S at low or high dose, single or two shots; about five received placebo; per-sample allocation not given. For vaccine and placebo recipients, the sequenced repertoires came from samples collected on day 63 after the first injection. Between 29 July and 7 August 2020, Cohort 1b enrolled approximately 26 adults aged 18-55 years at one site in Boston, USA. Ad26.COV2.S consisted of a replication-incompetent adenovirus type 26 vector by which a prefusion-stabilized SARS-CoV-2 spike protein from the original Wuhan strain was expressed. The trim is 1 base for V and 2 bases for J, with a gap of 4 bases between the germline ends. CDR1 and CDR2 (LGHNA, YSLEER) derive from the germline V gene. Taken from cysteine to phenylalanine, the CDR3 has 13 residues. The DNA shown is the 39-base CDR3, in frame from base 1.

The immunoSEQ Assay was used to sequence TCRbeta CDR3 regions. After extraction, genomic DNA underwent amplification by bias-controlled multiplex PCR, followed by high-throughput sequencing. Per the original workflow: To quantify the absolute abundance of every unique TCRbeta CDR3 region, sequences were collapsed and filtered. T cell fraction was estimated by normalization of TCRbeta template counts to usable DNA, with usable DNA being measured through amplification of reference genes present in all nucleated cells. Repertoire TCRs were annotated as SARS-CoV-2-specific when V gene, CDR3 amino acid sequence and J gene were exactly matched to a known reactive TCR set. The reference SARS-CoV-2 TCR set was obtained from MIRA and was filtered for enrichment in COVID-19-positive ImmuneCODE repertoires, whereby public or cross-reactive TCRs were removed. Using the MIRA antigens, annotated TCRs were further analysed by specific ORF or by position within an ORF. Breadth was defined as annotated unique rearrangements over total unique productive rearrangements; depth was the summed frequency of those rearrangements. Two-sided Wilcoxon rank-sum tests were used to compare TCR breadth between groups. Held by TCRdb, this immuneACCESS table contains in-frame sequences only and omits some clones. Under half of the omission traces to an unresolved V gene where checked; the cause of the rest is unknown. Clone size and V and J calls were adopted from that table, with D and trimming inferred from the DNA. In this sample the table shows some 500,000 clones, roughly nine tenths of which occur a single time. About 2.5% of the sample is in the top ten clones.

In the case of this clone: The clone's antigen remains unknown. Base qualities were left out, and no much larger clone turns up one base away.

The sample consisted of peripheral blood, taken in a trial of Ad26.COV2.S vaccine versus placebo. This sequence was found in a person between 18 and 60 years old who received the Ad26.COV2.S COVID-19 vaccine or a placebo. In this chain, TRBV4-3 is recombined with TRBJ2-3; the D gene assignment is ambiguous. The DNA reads TGCGCCAGCAGCCAAGGACTCACAGATACGCAGTATTTT. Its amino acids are CASSQGLTDTQYF.